These 9 T cell receptor beta chains were all obtained from the same sample, sequenced in a study of cytomegalovirus exposure and HLA in healthy donors. TCRdb keeps only in-frame clones here, not all; method: immunoSEQ multiplex PCR. The table includes 50,000 to 65,000 clones, approximately 95% detected once. Sample: PBMCs. Every receptor here comes from a woman between 18 and 30 years old in good health and CMV-seropositive.

The chain carries TRBV7-2 and TRBJ2-3, with TRBD2 identical over 15 bases. This CDR3 region has 16 residues. The germline gives CDR1 SGHTA, CDR2 FQGNSA. Losses at the gene ends were 5 bases for V and 6 bases for J; bases not matched to a gene: 6. CDR3 sequence reads: CASSPGLAGGLDTQYF. The CDR3 nucleotides read TGTGCCAGCAGCCCCGGACTAGCGGGGGGGCTGGATACGCAGTATTTT.

Only one count was recorded for this clone. This chain joins TRBV7-9 and TRBJ1-6; 7 bases are shared with TRBD1. V gave up 5 bases and J gave up 7 bases; unmatched junction bases: 8. Germline CDR1 is SEHNR and CDR2 is FQNEAQ (reference sequence). CDR3 length: 15 residues. Here the CDR3 DNA reads TGTGCCAGCAGCCCTCCGGGACAGAGAAATTCACCCCTCCACTTT. Protein product: CASSPPGQRNSPLHF.

The chain has TRBV7-9 and TRBJ2-1, with no clear D. V lost 3 bases to trimming and J lost 5 bases, with 17 bases between them. Germline assignment: CDR1 SEHNR and CDR2 FQNEAQ (reference sequence). This CDR3 is built from 16 residues. The CDR3 nucleotides are TGTGCCAGCAGCTTCGCGCGGAATCAACTTAACAATGAGCAGTTCTTC. Translated: CASSFARNQLNNEQFF.

V is TRBV5-1 and J is TRBJ2-7; the match to TRBD1 covers 7 bases. The V gene's germline CDR1 is SGHRS and CDR2 YFSETQ. The junction had 12 bases not matched to a gene; V was cut back by 5 bases and J by 4 bases. There are 15 residues in the CDR3. The CDR3 nucleotides read TGCGCCAGCAGTTCAGCAGGGACAGCTGATTACGAGCAGTACTTC. Translated, it gives CASSSAGTADYEQYF.

This chain connects TRBV4-1 to TRBJ2-7; D is perhaps TRBD1 (5 bases). V shed 3 bases and J shed 3 bases, with 18 bases lying between them. Germline V gene data show CDR1 as MGHRA and CDR2 as YSYEKL. The CDR3 has 16 amino acids. CDR3 sequence reads: CASSHLTGAPLYEQYF. CDR3 coding DNA: TGCGCCAGCAGCCACCTTACAGGCGCCCCCCTCTACGAGCAGTACTTC.

V and J are TRBV10-2 and TRBJ2-2; D might be TRBD1 (6 bases). Trimming cost V 6 bases and J 0 bases, with 17 bases left between them. The CDR3 spans 17 residues. Germline V gives CDR1 WSHSY, CDR2 SAAADI. DNA for the CDR3: TGCGCCAGCAGAGACAGGTCGTACGAGCCGAACACCGGGGAGCTGTTTTTT. Protein: CASRDRSYEPNTGELFF.

V and J are TRBV4-1 and TRBJ2-7, with D unclear. Germline values: CDR1 MGHRA, CDR2 YSYEKL. V was shortened by 0 bases and J by 1 base, with 13 bases between the two germline ends. This CDR3 region has 16 residues. In DNA form, the CDR3 reads TGCGCCAGCAGCCAAGATCGTACCGGCGGTTCCTACGAGCAGTACTTC. This gives the protein CASSQDRTGGSYEQYF.

This chain uses TRBV9 with TRBJ1-2; no clear D gene. Germline CDR1 and CDR2: SGDLS and YYNGEE. This CDR3 comprises 12 residues. V was pared by 3 bases and J by 5 bases, with 8 bases between. DNA for the CDR3: TGTGCCAGCAGCGAGGGAGGGTATGGCTACACCTTC. Its protein is CASSEGGYGYTF.

In nucleotides, the CDR3 is TGTGCCAGCACCAGGAATACAGGGTTAGCAGAAAAACTGTTTTTT. Its protein product is CASTRNTGLAEKLFF. The chain couples TRBV7-9 to TRBJ1-4, with D possibly matching TRBD1 (6 bases). CDR3 length equals 15 residues. CDR1 is SEHNR, CDR2 FQNEAQ, per germline (reference sequence). V dropped 7 bases and J dropped 8 bases, with 20 bases sitting between them.